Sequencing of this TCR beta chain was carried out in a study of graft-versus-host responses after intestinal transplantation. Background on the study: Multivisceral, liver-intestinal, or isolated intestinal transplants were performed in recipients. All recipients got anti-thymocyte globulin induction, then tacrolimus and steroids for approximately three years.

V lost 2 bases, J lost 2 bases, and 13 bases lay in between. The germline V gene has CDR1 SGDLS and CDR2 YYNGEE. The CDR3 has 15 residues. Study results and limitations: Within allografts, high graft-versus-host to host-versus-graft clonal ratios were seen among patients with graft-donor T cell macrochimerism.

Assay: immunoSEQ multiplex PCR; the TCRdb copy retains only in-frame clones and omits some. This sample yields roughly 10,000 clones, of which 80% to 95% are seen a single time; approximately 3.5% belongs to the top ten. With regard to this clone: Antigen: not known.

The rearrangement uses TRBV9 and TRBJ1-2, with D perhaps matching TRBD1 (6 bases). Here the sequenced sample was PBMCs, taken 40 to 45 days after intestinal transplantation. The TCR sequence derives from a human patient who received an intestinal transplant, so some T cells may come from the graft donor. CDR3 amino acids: CASSVGGTQNYGYTF. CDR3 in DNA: TGTGCCAGCAGCGTGGGTGGGACACAAAACTATGGCTACACCTTC. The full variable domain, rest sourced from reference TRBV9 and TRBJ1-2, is DSGVTQTPKHLITATGQRVTLRCSPRSGDLSVYWYQQSLDQGLQFLIQYYNGEERAKGNILERFSAQQFPDLHSELNLSSLELGDSALYFCASSVGGTQNYGYTFGSGTRLTVV.